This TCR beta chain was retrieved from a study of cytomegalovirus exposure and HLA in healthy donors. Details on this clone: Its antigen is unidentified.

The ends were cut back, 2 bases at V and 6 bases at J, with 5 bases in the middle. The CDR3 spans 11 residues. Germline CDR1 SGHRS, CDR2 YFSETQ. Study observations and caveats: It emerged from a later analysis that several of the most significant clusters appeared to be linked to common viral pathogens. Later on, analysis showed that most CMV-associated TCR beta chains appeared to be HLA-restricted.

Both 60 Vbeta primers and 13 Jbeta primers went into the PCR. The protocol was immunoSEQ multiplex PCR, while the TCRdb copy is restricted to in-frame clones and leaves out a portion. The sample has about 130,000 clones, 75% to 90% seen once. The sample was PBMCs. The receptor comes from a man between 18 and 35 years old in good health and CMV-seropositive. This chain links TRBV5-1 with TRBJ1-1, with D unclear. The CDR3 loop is CASSFGAEAFF. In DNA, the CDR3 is TGCGCCAGCAGCTTCGGGGCTGAAGCTTTCTTT.